The 7 T cell receptor beta chains below all came from one sample that was sequenced in a study of blood T cells in healthy people across ages. Combining a sample-barcoded 5' primer with a J-beta primer mix, a second PCR ran for roughly 7 to 12 cycles. TCRdb analysed the 5' RACE reads with MiXCR anew, one entry per CDR3 protein. The sample shows 1.5 million to 1.9 million distinct CDR3 sequences, 40% to 45% of them seen only once. Sample: blood. These receptors all stem from a woman between 18 and 29 years old in good health.

This clonotype was counted a few times. The chain couples TRBV18 to TRBJ1-4; tentatively, D is TRBD1 (5 bases). Germline assignment: CDR1 KGHSH and CDR2 LQKENI. This CDR3 comprises 14 residues. The V end was cut by 3 bases, the J end by 8 bases, with 13 bases between. The CDR3 loop is CASSPTALGEKLFF. The CDR3 DNA is TGTGCCAGCTCACCGACAGCGTTAGGAGAAAAACTGTTTTTT. Complete variable domain (other parts from reference TRBV18 and TRBJ1-4): NAGVMQNPRHLVRRRGQEARLRCSPMKGHSHVYWYRQLPEEGLKFMVYLQKENIIDESGMPKERFSAEFPKEGPSILRIQQVVRGDSAAYFCASSPTALGEKLFFGSGTQLSVL.

This clonotype was seen a handful of times. The chain uses TRBV5-1 and TRBJ2-2; a weak D match, TRBD2 (6 bases). Germline CDR1 reads SGHRS; CDR2 reads YFSETQ. The CDR3 runs 14 residues. Trimming removed 4 bases at V and 5 bases at J, with 12 bases between. CDR3 DNA: TGCGCCAGCAGCCCGGGGGACCGTACCGGGGAGCTGTTTTTT. The encoded protein is CASSPGDRTGELFF.

The V call is TRBV27, the J call TRBJ2-7; 7 positions agree with TRBD1. Looked up from germline, CDR1 is MNHEY and CDR2 is SMNVEV (reference sequence). V trimming: 3 bases; J trimming: 4 bases; junction bases outside the gene matches: 6. The CDR3 runs to 14 residues. In nucleotides, the CDR3 is TGTGCCAGCAGTTTCCTAGAACAGGGGTACGAGCAGTACTTC. Protein product: CASSFLEQGYEQYF.

V usage is TRBV6-5 and J usage is TRBJ2-7; D is unclear. This CDR3 region has 13 residues. V was shortened by 9 bases and J by 0 bases, with 12 bases between the two germline ends. Looked up from germline, CDR1 is MNHEY and CDR2 is SVGAGI. The CDR3 DNA reads as TGTGCCAGTCGGCAGGAGAGCTCCTACGAGCAGTACTTC. This codes for CASRQESSYEQYF.

This clonotype was found a few times. The chain links TRBV4-2 to TRBJ2-7; 7 bases map to TRBD1. Germline V gene lookup returns CDR1 LGHNA and CDR2 YNFKEQ. J was trimmed by 2 bases and V by 2 bases; bases with no gene match: 6. The CDR3 is 15 amino acids. The CDR3 DNA follows: TGTGCCAGCAGCCAATTGACAGGGTACGCCTACGAGCAGTACTTC. It codes for CASSQLTGYAYEQYF.

A few counts support this clonotype. This chain uses TRBV28 with TRBJ2-4, with unresolved D. Judging by the DNA end, TRBJ2-7 fits better; the J call may be wrong. This CDR3 comprises 14 residues. CDR1 is MDHEN and CDR2 is SYDVKM in the germline V gene. CDR3 amino acids: CASSLWSDGHEQYF. The CDR3 region has the DNA TGTGCCAGCAGTTTATGGTCCGACGGCCACGAGCAGTACTTC.

This clonotype was detected a few times. The chain couples TRBV29-1 to TRBJ2-7; 8 bases align to TRBD1. The V gene's germline CDR1 is SQVTM and CDR2 ANQGSEA. The CDR3 consists of 15 residues. The ends lost 3 bases at V and 3 bases at J; junction bases unmatched: 10. DNA of the CDR3: TGCAGCGTTGACATCGCAGGACAGGGTCTCTACGAGCAGTACTTC. Its protein is CSVDIAGQGLYEQYF.